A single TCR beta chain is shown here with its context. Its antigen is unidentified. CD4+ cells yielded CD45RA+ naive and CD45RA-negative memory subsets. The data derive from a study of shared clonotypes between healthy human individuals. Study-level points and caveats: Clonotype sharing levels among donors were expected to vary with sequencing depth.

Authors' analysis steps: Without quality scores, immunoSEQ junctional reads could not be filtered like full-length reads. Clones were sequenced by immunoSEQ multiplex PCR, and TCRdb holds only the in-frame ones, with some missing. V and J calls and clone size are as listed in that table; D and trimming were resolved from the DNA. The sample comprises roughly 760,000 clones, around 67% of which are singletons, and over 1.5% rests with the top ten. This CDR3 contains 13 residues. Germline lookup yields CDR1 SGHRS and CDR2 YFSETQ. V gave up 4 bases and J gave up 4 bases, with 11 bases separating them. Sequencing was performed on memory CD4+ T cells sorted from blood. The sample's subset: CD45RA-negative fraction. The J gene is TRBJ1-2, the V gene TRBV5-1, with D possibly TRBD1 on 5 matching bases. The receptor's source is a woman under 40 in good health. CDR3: CASSRGDAYGYTF. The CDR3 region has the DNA TGCGCCAGCAGCCGGGGGGACGCCTATGGCTACACCTTC. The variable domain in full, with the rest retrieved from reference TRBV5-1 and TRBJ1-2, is KAGVTQTPRYLIKTRGQQVTLSCSPISGHRSVSWYQQTPGQGLQFLFEYFSETQRNKGNFPGRFSGRQFSNSRSEMNVSTLELGDSALYLCASSRGDAYGYTFGSGTRLTVV.